This paragraph reports one T cell receptor beta chain. Its antigen is as yet unknown. Time point here: newly diagnosed GD, antithyroid drugs for less than 3 months. TCR sequences were obtained from RNA taken from PBMCs. To make TCR beta libraries, researchers used iRepertoire HTBI primers and Arm-PCR of CDR3 regions. Using its own MiXCR run on the multiplex PCR reads, TCRdb lists one record per CDR3 protein. The sample comprises 580,000 or so distinct CDR3 sequences, 15% to 20% of which are singletons, and around 13% rests with the top ten. This entry belongs to a study of regulatory T cells in long-lasting Graves disease. Study results and caveats: Accuracy may have suffered from the small sample size.

The same specimen was also included in a second study, on T cells in Graves' hyperthyroidism and ophthalmopathy. That investigation notes: Pregnant or lactating patients were excluded, as were those with uncontrolled infection or other autoimmune disease. Among clonotypes expanded in thyroid above 0.001, most were also found in blood.

The source is a man younger than 30 with Graves disease. The sequenced sample was peripheral blood mononuclear cells (PBMCs), obtained at new diagnosis, from a patient treated with antithyroid drugs.

CDR3 in amino acids: CSAQHPSGSRYNEQFF. The DNA for the CDR3 is TGCAGTGCTCAGCATCCCAGCGGGAGCCGGTACAATGAGCAGTTCTTC. The V call is TRBV20-1, the J call TRBJ2-1, with 8 bases aligning to TRBD2. The CDR3 totals 16 residues. V dropped 5 bases and J dropped 4; count of bases not matched to a gene: 13. The germline V gene encodes CDR1 DFQATT and CDR2 SNEGSKA (reference sequence).